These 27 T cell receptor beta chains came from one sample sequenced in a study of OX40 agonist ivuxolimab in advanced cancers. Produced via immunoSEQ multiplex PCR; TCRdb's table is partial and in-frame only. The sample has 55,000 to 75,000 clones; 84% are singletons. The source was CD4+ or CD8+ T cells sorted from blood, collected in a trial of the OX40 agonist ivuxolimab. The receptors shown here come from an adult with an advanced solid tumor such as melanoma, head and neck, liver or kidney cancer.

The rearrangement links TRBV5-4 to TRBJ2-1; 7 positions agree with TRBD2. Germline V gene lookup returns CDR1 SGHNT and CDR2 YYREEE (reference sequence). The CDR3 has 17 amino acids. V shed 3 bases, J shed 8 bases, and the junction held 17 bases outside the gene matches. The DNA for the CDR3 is TGTGCCAGCAGCTCAACAACCCTAGCGGCGGGGAGGGATGAGCAGTTCTTC. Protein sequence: CASSSTTLAAGRDEQFF.

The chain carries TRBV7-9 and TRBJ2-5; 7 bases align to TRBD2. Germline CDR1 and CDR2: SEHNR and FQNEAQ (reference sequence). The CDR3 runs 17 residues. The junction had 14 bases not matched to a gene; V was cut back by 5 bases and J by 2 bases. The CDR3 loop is CASSPKVGRGSQETQYF. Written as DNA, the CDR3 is TGTGCCAGCAGCCCAAAAGTAGGGAGGGGCTCGCAAGAGACCCAGTACTTC.

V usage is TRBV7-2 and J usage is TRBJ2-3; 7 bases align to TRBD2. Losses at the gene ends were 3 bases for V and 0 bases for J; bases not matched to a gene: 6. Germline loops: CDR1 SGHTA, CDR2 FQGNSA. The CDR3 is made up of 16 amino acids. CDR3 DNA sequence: TGTGCCAGCAGCTTCCCACTAGCGTTAAGCACAGATACGCAGTATTTT. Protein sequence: CASSFPLALSTDTQYF.

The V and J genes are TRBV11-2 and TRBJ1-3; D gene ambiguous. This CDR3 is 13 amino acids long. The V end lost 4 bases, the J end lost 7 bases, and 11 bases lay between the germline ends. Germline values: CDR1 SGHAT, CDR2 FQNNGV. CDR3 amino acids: CASSSTLGNTIYF. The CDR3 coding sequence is TGTGCCAGCAGCTCCACCCTTGGGAACACCATATATTTT.

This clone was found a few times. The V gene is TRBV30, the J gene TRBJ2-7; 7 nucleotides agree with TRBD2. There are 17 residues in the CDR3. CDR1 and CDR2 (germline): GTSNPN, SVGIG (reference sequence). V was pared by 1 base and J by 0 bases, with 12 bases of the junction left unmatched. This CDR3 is CAWSGGRVRRSSYEQYF. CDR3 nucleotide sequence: TGTGCCTGGAGTGGGGGGAGGGTGAGGCGGAGCTCCTACGAGCAGTACTTC.

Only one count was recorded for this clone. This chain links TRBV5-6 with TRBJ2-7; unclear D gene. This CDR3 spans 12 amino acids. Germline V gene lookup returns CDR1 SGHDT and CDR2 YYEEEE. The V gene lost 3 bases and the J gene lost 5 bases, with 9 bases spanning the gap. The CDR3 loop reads CASSSTSHEQYF. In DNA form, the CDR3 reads TGTGCCAGCAGCTCGACGTCCCACGAGCAGTACTTC.

The CDR3 reads CSVEDVGPPRYGYTF. As DNA, the CDR3 is TGCAGCGTTGAAGATGTTGGACCGCCTCGGTATGGCTACACCTTC. This rearrangement joins TRBV29-1 to TRBJ1-2; D call uncertain. Germline V gives CDR1 SQVTM, CDR2 ANQGSEA. V lost 0 bases and J lost 5, with 16 bases in between. The CDR3 sequence is 15 residues long.

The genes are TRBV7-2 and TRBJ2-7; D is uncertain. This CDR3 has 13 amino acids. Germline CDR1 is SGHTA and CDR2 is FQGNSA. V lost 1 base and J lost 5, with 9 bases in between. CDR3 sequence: CASSLGAPDEQYF. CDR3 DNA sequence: TGTGCCAGCAGCTTAGGGGCCCCCGACGAGCAGTACTTC.

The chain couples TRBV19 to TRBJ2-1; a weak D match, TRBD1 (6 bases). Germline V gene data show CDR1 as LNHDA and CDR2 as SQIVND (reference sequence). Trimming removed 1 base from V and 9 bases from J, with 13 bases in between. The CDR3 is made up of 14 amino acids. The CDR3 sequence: CASSIVQGWGEQFF. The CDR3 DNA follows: TGTGCCAGTAGTATAGTTCAGGGGTGGGGTGAGCAGTTCTTC.

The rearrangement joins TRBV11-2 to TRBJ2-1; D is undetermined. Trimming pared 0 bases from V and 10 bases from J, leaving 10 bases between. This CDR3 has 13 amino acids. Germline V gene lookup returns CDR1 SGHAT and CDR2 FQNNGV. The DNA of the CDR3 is TGTGCCAGCAGCTTAGACGGCCCTAGGGAGCAGTTCTTC. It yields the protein CASSLDGPREQFF.

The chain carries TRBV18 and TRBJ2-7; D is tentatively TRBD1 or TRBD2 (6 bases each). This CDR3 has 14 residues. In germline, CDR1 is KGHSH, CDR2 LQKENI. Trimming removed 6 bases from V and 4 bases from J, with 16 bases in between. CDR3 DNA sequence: TGTGCCAGCTCGTCAGTAGGGGGGCCTTACGAGCAGTACTTC. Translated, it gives CASSSVGGPYEQYF.

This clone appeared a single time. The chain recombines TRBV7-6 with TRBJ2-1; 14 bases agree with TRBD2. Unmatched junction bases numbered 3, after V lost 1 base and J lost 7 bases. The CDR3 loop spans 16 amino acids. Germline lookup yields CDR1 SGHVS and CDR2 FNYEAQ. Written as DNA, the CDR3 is TGTGCCAGCAGCTTAGAAGGGACTAGCGGGAGTAATGAGCAGTTCTTC. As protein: CASSLEGTSGSNEQFF.

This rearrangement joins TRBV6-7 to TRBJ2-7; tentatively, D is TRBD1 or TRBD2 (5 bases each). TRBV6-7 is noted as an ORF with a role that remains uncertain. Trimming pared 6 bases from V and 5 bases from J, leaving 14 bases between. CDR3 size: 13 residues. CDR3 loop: CASSRTEGNEQYF. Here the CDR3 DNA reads TGTGCCAGCAGCCGCACCGAGGGGAACGAGCAGTACTTC.

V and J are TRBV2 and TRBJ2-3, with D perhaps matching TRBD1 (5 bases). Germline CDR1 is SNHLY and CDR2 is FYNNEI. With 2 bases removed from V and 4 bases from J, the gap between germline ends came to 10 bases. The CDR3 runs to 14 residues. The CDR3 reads CASSEITGADTQYF. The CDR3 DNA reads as TGTGCCAGCAGTGAAATAACAGGCGCAGATACGCAGTATTTT.

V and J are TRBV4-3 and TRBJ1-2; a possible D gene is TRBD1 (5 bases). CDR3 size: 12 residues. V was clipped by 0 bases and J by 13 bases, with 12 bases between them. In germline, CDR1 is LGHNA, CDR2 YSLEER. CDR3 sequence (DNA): TGCGCCAGCAGCCAAGAGGGGCAGAGGGGCACCTTC. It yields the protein CASSQEGQRGTF.

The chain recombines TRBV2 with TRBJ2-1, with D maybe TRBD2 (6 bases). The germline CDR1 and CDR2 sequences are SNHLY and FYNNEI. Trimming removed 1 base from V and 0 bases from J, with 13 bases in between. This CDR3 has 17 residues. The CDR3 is CASSEDSSGGSYNEQFF. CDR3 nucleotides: TGTGCCAGCAGTGAAGATAGTAGCGGAGGCTCCTACAATGAGCAGTTCTTC.

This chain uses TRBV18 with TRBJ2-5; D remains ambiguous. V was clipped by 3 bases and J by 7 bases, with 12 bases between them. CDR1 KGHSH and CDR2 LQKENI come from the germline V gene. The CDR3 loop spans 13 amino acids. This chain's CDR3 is CASSPSNRGTQYF. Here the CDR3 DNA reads TGTGCCAGCTCACCGTCTAATCGAGGGACCCAGTACTTC.

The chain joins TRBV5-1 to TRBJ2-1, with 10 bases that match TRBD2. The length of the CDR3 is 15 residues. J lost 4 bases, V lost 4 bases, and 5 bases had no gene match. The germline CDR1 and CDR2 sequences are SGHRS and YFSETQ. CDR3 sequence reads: CASSMTSGFYNEQFF. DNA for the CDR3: TGCGCCAGCAGCATGACTAGCGGGTTTTACAATGAGCAGTTCTTC.

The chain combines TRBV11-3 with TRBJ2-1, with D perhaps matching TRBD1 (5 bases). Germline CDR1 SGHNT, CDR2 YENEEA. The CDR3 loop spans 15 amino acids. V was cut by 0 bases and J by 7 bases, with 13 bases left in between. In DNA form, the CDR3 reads TGTGCCAGCAGCTTAGATCAAGGGGTCCAAAATGAGCAGTTCTTC. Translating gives CASSLDQGVQNEQFF. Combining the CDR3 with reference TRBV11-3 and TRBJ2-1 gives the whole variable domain EAGVVQSPRYKIIEKKQPVAFWCNPISGHNTLYWYLQNLGQGPELLIRYENEEAVDDSQLPKDRFSAERLKGVDSTLKIQPAELGDSAVYLCASSLDQGVQNEQFFGPGTRLTVL.

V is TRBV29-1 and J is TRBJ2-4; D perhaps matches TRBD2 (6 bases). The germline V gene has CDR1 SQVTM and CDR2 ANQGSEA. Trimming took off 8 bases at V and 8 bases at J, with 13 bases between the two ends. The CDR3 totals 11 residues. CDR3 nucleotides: TGCAGCCTACGTTCGGGGGACATTCAGTACTTC. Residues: CSLRSGDIQYF.

This CDR3 reads CASSPGLLAGEDTQYF. In DNA form, the CDR3 reads TGCGCCAGCAGCCCTGGCCTACTAGCGGGAGAGGATACGCAGTATTTT. The genes are TRBV5-1 and TRBJ2-3; 11 nucleotides align to TRBD2. Germline V gene data show CDR1 as SGHRS and CDR2 as YFSETQ. The CDR3 has 16 residues. V was clipped by 4 bases and J by 6 bases; unmatched bases: 10.

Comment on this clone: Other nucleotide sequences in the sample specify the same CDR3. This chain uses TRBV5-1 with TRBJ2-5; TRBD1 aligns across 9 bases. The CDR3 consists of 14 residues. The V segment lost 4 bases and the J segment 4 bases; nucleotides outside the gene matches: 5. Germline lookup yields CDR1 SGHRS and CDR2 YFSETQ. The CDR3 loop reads CASSLGQGGETQYF. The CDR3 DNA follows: TGCGCCAGCAGCCTGGGACAGGGTGGAGAGACCCAGTACTTC.

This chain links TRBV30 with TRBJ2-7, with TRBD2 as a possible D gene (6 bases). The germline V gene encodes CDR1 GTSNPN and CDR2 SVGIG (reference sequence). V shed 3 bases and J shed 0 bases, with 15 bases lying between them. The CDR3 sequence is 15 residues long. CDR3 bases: TGTGCCTGGAGGGCGTGGAGGGAGAGCTCCTACGAGCAGTACTTC. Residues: CAWRAWRESSYEQYF.

Written as DNA, the CDR3 is TGCGCCAGCAGCGCGGACGGCCTAGGGCCCCAGTACTTC. Encoded protein: CASSADGLGPQYF. The chain joins TRBV5-1 to TRBJ2-5; D is unresolved. The germline V and J ends were trimmed by 4 bases and 9 bases, with 16 bases remaining between them. Germline V lookup: CDR1 SGHRS, CDR2 YFSETQ. The CDR3 loop spans 13 amino acids.

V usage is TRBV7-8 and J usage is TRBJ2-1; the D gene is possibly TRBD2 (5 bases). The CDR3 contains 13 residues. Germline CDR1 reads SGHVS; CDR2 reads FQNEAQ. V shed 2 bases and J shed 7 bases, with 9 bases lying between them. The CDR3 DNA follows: TGTGCCAGCAGCTTATACCCGGGGAATGAGCAGTTCTTC. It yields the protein CASSLYPGNEQFF.

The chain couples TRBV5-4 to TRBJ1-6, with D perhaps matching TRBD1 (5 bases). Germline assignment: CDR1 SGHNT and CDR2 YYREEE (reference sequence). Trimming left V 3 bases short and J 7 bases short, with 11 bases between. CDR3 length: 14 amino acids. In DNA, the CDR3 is TGTGCCAGCAGCTATCTACGACAGAATTCACCCCTCCACTTT. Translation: CASSYLRQNSPLHF.

The CDR3 here is CASSLRSSYGYTF. The CDR3 bases are TGTGCCAGCAGTTTAAGGTCCAGCTATGGCTACACCTTC. J is TRBJ1-2 and V is TRBV28; no clear D. Trimming stripped 2 bases from V and 4 bases from J, with 8 bases between. Germline lookup yields CDR1 MDHEN and CDR2 SYDVKM. The length of the CDR3 is 13 residues.